This TCR beta chain originates from a study of blood T cells in healthy people across ages. Trimming removed 3 bases from V and 8 bases from J, with 20 bases in between. Per germline, CDR1 MNHEY and CDR2 SMNVEV (reference sequence). The CDR3 spans 16 residues. The use of a sample-barcoded 5' primer and a J-beta primer mix characterized a second PCR of roughly 6 to 11 cycles. TCRdb analysed the 5' RACE reads with MiXCR anew, one entry per CDR3 protein. This sample has about 1,800,000 distinct CDR3 sequences, with 28% found just once. About this clonotype itself: Antigen specificity is unknown.

Whole-study findings and limits: Researchers deemed the diversity estimates from one million T cells underestimates.

This clonotype was sampled from a young woman in good health. J is TRBJ2-1 and V is TRBV27, with TRBD2 as a possible D gene (7 bases). Sequencing was done on a sample of blood. The CDR3 DNA reads as TGTGCCAGCAGTTTTAGGGGGACTATGGGCTATGATGAGCAGTTCTTC. As protein: CASSFRGTMGYDEQFF.